This T cell receptor (beta chain) is from a study of T cells in Graves' hyperthyroidism and ophthalmopathy. The study's findings and limits: Most thyroid clonotypes expanded above 0.001 appeared in blood too.

As to this clonotype: Its antigen is not identified.

TCR beta CDR3 sequences were amplified from RNA transcripts. HTBI primers were the set used in a first-round RT-PCR of the TCR CDR3. Via MiXCR, TCRdb re-called the multiplex PCR reads, giving one row per CDR3 protein. This table holds more than 75,000 distinct CDR3 sequences, 51% found once. The V end lost 1 base, the J end lost 10 bases, and 13 bases lay between the germline ends. The CDR3 covers 12 residues. The germline gives CDR1 SQVTM, CDR2 ANQGSEA. The clonotype originates from a woman aged 40 to 49 with Graves' hyperthyroidism. The chain is built from TRBV29-1 and TRBJ1-2; D is unclear. Sequenced: blood. DNA of the CDR3: TGCAGCGTTGAAGGTGTGGGAGGTGACTACACCTTC. It encodes CSVEGVGGDYTF.